The TCR beta chain under discussion was sequenced for a study of blood T cell repertoires in COVID-19. Study-level information: Whether acute or convalescent, the COVID-19 samples came from the United States, Italy and Spain. PBMCs, B-cell-depleted T cells, or T cells were the source of the cDNA or gDNA that made up the material.

The CDR3 is 14 residues long. The V gene's germline CDR1 is SGDLS and CDR2 YYNGEE. V dropped 0 bases and J dropped 5 bases, with 11 bases sitting between them. Per the study methods: Estimation of nucleated cell counts was performed using reference gene primer amplification. Profiled with immunoSEQ multiplex PCR; TCRdb holds only in-frame clones, not every one. V and J calls and clone size are copied from that table; D and trimming were computed from the DNA. Among under 300,000 clones listed, approximately 83% were seen once. This chain connects TRBV9 to TRBJ1-1, with D unresolved. The clonotype comes from an elderly woman with acute or convalescent COVID-19. Sequencing input: peripheral blood. The CDR3 sequence: CASSVGHAATEAFF. Here the CDR3 DNA reads TGTGCCAGCAGCGTAGGTCATGCGGCTACTGAAGCTTTCTTT.